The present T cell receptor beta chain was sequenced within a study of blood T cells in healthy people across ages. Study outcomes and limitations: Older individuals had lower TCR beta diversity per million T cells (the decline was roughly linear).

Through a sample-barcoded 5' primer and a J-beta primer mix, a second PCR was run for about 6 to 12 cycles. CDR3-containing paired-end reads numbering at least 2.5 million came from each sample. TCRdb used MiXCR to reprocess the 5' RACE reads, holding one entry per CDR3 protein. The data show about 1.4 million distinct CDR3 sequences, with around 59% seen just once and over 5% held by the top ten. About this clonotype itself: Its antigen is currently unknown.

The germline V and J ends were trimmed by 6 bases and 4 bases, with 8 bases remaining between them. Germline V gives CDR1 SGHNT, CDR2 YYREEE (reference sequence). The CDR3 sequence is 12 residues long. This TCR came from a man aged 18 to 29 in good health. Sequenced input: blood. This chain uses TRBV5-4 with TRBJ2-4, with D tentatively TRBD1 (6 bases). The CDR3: CASKDSKNIQYF. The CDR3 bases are TGTGCCAGCAAGGACAGTAAAAACATTCAGTACTTC.